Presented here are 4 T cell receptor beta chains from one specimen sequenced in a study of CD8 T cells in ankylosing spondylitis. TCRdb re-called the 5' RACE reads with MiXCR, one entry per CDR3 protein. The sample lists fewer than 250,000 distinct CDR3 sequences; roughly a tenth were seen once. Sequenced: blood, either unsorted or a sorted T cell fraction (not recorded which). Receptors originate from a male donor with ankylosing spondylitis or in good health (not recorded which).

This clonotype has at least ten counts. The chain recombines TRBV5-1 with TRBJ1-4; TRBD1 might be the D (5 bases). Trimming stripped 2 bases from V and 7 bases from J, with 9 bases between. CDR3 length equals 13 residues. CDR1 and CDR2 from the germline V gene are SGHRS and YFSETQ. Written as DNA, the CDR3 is TGCGCCAGCAGCTTCCAGGGTGGTGAAAAACTGTTTTTT. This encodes CASSFQGGEKLFF.

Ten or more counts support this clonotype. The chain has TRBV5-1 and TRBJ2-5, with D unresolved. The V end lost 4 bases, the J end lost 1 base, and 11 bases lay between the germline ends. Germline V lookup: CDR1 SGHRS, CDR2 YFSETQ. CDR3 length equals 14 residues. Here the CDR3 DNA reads TGCGCCAGCAGCACGGGTTTGCTCCAAGAGACCCAGTACTTC. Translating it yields CASSTGLLQETQYF.

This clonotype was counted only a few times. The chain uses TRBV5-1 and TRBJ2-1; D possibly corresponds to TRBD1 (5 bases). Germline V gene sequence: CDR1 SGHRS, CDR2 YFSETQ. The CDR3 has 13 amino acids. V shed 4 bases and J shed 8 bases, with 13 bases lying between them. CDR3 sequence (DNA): TGCGCCAGCAGCCTCTGGGGCCCCGATGAGCAGTTCTTC. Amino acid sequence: CASSLWGPDEQFF. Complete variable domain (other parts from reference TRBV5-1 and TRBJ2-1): KAGVTQTPRYLIKTRGQQVTLSCSPISGHRSVSWYQQTPGQGLQFLFEYFSETQRNKGNFPGRFSGRQFSNSRSEMNVSTLELGDSALYLCASSLWGPDEQFFGPGTRLTVL.

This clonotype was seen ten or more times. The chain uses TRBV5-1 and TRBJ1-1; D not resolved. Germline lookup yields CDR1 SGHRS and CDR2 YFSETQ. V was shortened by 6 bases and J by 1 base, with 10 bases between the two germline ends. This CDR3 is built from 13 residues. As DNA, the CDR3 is TGCGCCAGCACCGGACCCGGGAACACTGAAGCTTTCTTT. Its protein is CASTGPGNTEAFF.